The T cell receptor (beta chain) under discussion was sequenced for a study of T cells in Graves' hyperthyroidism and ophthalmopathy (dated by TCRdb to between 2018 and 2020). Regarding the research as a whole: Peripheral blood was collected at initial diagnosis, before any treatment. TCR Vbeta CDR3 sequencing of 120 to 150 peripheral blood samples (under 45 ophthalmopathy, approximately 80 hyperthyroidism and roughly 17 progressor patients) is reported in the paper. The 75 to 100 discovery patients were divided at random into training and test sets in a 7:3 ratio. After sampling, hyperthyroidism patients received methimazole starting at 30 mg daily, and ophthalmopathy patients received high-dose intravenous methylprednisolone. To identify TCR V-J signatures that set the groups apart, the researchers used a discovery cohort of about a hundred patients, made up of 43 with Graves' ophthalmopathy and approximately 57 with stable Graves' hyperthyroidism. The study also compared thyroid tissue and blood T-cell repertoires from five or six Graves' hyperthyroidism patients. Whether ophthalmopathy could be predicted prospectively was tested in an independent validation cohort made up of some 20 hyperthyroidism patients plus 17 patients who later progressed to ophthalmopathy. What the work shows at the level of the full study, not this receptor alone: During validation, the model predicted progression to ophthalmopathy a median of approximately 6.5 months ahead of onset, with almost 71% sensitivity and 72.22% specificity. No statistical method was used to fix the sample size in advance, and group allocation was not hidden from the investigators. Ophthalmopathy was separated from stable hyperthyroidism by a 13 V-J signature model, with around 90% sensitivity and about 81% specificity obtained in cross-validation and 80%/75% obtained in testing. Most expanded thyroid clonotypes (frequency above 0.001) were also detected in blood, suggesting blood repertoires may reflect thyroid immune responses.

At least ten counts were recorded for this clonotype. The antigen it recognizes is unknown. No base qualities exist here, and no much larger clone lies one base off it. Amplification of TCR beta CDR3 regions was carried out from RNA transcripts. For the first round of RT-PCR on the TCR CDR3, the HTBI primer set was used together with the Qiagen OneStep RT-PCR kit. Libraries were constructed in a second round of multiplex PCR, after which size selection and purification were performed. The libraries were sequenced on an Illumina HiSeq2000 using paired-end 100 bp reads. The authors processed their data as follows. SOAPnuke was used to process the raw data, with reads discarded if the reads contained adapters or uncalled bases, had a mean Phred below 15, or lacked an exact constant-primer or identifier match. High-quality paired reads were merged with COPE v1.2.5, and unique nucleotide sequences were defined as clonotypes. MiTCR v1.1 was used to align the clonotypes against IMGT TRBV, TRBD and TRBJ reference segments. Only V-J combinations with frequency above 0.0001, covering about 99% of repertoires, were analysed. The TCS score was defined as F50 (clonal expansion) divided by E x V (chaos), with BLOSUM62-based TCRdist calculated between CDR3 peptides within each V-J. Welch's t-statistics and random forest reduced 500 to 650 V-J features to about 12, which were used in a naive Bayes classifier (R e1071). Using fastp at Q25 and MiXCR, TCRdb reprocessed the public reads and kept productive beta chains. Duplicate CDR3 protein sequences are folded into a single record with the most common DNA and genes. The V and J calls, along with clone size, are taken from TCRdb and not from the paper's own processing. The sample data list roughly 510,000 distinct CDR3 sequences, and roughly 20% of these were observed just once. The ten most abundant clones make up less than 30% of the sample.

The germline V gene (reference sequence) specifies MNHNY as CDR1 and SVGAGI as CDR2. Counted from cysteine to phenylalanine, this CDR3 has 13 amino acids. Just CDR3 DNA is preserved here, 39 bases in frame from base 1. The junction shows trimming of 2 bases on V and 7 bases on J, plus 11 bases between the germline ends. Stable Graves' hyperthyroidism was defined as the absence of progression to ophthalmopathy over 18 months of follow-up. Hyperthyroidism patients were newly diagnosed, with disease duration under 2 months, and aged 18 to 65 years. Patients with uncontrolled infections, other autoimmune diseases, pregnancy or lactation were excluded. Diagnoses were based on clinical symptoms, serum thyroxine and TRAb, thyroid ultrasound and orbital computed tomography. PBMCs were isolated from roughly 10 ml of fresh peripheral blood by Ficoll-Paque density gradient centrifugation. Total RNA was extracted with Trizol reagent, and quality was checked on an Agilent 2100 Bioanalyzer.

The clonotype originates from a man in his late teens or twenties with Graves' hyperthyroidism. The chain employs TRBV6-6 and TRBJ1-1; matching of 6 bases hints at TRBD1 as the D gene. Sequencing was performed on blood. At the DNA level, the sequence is TGTGCCAGCAGTTACACAGGGCTAAGTGAAGCTTTCTTT. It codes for CASSYTGLSEAFF.